The 15 T cell receptor beta chains in this list originate from one sample, sequenced in a study of OX40 agonist ivuxolimab in advanced cancers. This table comes from immunoSEQ multiplex PCR, and its TCRdb copy is limited to in-frame clones, with some not included. The sample holds fewer than 60,000 clones, 87% seen once. The sequencing here drew on CD4+ or CD8+ T cells sorted from blood, taken in a trial of the OX40 agonist ivuxolimab. The receptor set was obtained from an adult with an advanced solid tumor such as melanoma, head and neck, liver or kidney cancer.

This chain connects TRBV11-3 to TRBJ1-5; 7 nucleotides align to TRBD1. Germline assignment: CDR1 SGHNT and CDR2 YENEEA. Trimming cost V 8 bases and J 6 bases; bases outside gene matches: 7. The CDR3 totals 13 residues. The CDR3: CASPRGLSQPQHF. CDR3 bases: TGTGCCAGCCCCAGGGGGTTAAGTCAGCCCCAGCATTTT.

The genes are TRBV14 and TRBJ2-5, with D possibly TRBD1 on 6 matching bases. The CDR3 runs to 13 residues. With 5 bases removed from V and 5 bases from J, the gap between germline ends came to 12 bases. Germline V CDR1 and CDR2: SGHDN, FVKESK. Here the CDR3 DNA reads TGTGCCAGCAGCAGAACAGGGTTGGAGACCCAGTACTTC. It codes for CASSRTGLETQYF.

The chain carries TRBV15 and TRBJ2-7, with D unclear. V gave up 0 bases and J gave up 0 bases, with 9 bases separating them. The CDR3 length is 15 residues. CDR1 is LNHNV, CDR2 YYDKDF, per germline (reference sequence). The CDR3 spells CATSREQSSSYEQYF. CDR3 in DNA: TGTGCCACCAGCAGAGAACAGAGCAGCTCCTACGAGCAGTACTTC.

The chain carries TRBV14 and TRBJ2-7; D possibly matches TRBD1 or TRBD2 (5 bases each). Germline CDR1 reads SGHDN; CDR2 reads FVKESK. V was clipped by 1 base and J by 3 bases, with 19 bases between them. There are 17 residues in the CDR3. The CDR3 DNA is TGTGCCAGCAGCCAAGTTGGGGGATTGGGGCCAATCTACGAGCAGTACTTC. Translating gives CASSQVGGLGPIYEQYF.

This clone was picked up a small number of times. The chain is built from TRBV7-2 and TRBJ2-5, with unresolved D. The V gene lost 3 bases and the J gene lost 2 bases, with 13 bases spanning the gap. The germline CDR1 and CDR2 sequences are SGHTA and FQGNSA. This CDR3 region has 15 residues. The CDR3 nucleotides read TGTGCCAGCAGCTTGGGCCCCGGCGGTCAAGAGACCCAGTACTTC. This gives the protein CASSLGPGGQETQYF. Based on the CDR3 plus reference TRBV7-2 and TRBJ2-5, the full variable domain is GAGVSQSPSNKVTEKGKDVELRCDPISGHTALYWYRQSLGQGLEFLIYFQGNSAPDKSGLPSDRFSAERTGGSVSTLTIQRTQQEDSAVYLCASSLGPGGQETQYFGPGTRLLVL.

The chain uses TRBV14 and TRBJ1-2; perhaps TRBD1 as D (5 bases). Germline loops: CDR1 SGHDN, CDR2 FVKESK. Trimming shortened V by 0 bases and J by 8 bases, and 10 bases separated the two germline ends. The length of the CDR3 is 13 residues. CDR3 amino acids: CASSQDWRGGYTF. CDR3 in DNA: TGTGCCAGCAGCCAAGATTGGAGGGGCGGCTACACCTTC.

V usage is TRBV10-2 and J usage is TRBJ2-2; 9 bases fit TRBD2. The germline CDR1 and CDR2 sequences are WSHSY and SAAADI. V was pared by 6 bases and J by 0 bases, with 2 bases of the junction left unmatched. The CDR3 contains 15 residues. This CDR3 is CASRSSGANTGELFF. CDR3 in DNA: TGCGCCAGCAGATCTAGCGGGGCGAACACCGGGGAGCTGTTTTTT.

The chain employs TRBV28 and TRBJ1-5, with D maybe TRBD1 (5 bases). Trimming pared 5 bases from V and 0 bases from J, leaving 20 bases between. Germline CDR1 MDHEN, CDR2 SYDVKM. CDR3 length: 18 amino acids. The CDR3 sequence: CASSPPVGGFRSNQPQHF. The CDR3 DNA reads as TGTGCCAGCAGTCCCCCGGTCGGGGGTTTTCGTAGCAATCAGCCCCAGCATTTT.

The chain has TRBV19 and TRBJ2-3; 7 positions agree with TRBD1. V lost 4 bases and J lost 2; bases outside the gene matches: 6. Per the germline V gene, CDR1 is LNHDA and CDR2 is SQIVND (reference sequence). The CDR3 extends over 15 amino acids. Here the CDR3 DNA reads TGTGCCAGTAGTACTCTGCAGGGGGACACAGATACGCAGTATTTT. It codes for CASSTLQGDTDTQYF.

This chain joins TRBV6-5 and TRBJ2-1; D gene uncertain. Germline V gene lookup returns CDR1 MNHEY and CDR2 SVGAGI. This CDR3 spans 11 amino acids. V was trimmed by 2 bases and J by 6 bases, leaving 2 bases between them. CDR3 DNA sequence: TGTGCCAGCAGTTACGCCAATGAGCAGTTCTTC. Translating it yields CASSYANEQFF.

The chain couples TRBV18 to TRBJ1-1, with no clear D. CDR3 size: 13 residues. The germline V and J ends were trimmed by 5 bases and 3 bases, with 10 bases remaining between them. Germline CDR1 is KGHSH and CDR2 is LQKENI. The DNA for the CDR3 is TGTGCCAGCTCAGCCGGGCCACACACTGAAGCTTTCTTT. The encoded protein is CASSAGPHTEAFF.

This chain links TRBV5-1 with TRBJ2-5; 9 bases match TRBD1. The germline CDR1 and CDR2 sequences are SGHRS and YFSETQ. V lost 0 bases, J lost 7 bases, and 13 bases stayed unmatched. The CDR3 contains 17 residues. CDR3: CASSLGVRTGDLGTQYF. The CDR3 DNA sequence: TGCGCCAGCAGCTTGGGCGTCCGGACAGGGGATCTCGGGACCCAGTACTTC.

J is TRBJ1-6 and V is TRBV28, with TRBD1 matching 8 bases. With V trimmed by 7 bases and J by 8 bases, 7 bases remained unmatched. CDR3 size: 14 residues. Germline V gene data show CDR1 as MDHEN and CDR2 as SYDVKM. As DNA, the CDR3 is TGTGCCAGCACCACACAGGGGGATGATTCACCCCTCCACTTT. Protein sequence: CASTTQGDDSPLHF.

Within the sample, this clone is medium-sized. The J gene is TRBJ1-2, the V gene TRBV21-1; TRBD1, the D gene given by the table, was not confirmed from the DNA. TRBV21-1 is an annotated pseudogene. CDR3 length: 14 residues. The CDR3 loop reads CASSLGQGNYGYTF. The CDR3, as DNA: TGTGCCAGCAGCTTGGGACAGGGAAACTATGGCTACACCTTC.

The genes are TRBV28 and TRBJ1-2; D ambiguous. The CDR3 is made up of 12 amino acids. Germline assignment: CDR1 MDHEN and CDR2 SYDVKM. V shed 7 bases and J shed 4 bases, with 10 bases lying between them. The CDR3 DNA sequence: TGTGCCAGCAAACAGCTAACCTATGGCTACACCTTC. Translating gives CASKQLTYGYTF.